This T cell receptor (beta chain) was recorded in a study of blood T cell repertoires in COVID-19. Study details: Sites in the United States, Italy and Spain provided acute and convalescent COVID-19 samples. The analysed material was cDNA or gDNA that came from T cells, B-cell-depleted T cells, or PBMCs.

The study assigned cohorts using participant-reported clinical history. Under the authors' procedure: Nucleated cell counts were estimated from reference gene primer amplification. The data were produced by immunoSEQ multiplex PCR, yet TCRdb's version contains in-frame clones alone and is incomplete. V and J calls and clone size are given by that table; D and trimming were obtained from the DNA. The sample has 200,000 to 300,000 clones; around 88% are singletons. This sequence was found in a woman between 40 and 55 years old with acute COVID-19. Sequences were obtained from PBMCs or T cells enriched from blood (not recorded which).

In nucleotides, the CDR3 is TGTGCCAGCACCCGATTAGCGGGCCTAAAGGGAGCCTACAATGAGCAGTTCTTC. Its protein is CASTRLAGLKGAYNEQFF. This chain connects TRBV7-9 to TRBJ2-1, with 7 bases matching TRBD2. CDR3 length: 18 amino acids. Germline assignment: CDR1 SEHNR and CDR2 FQNEAQ (reference sequence). V was pared by 7 bases and J by 2 bases, with 17 bases of the junction left unmatched.